This T cell receptor (beta chain) emerged from a study of shared clonotypes between healthy human individuals. Study context: The people who gave samples were two women and a few men aged 18 to 49. Findings and limits, study-wide: Among the subsets, naive ones generally showed larger estimated richness than memory ones.

Naive CD8 cells were CD45RO-negative, positively selected for CCR7, excluding terminally differentiated effector memory CD45RA+ cells. The CDR3 has 13 amino acids. V dropped 5 bases and J dropped 13 bases, with 20 bases sitting between them. Germline values: CDR1 LNHNV, CDR2 YYDKDF (reference sequence). This clone has a single count. Antigen unknown. It was about 210 ng DNA, about 30,000 T cell genomes, that sorted-subset replicate PCRs used. Authors' processing steps: As immunoSEQ supplied junction-only sequences (without quality scores), filtering differed. Sequencing was performed with immunoSEQ multiplex PCR; in TCRdb, only in-frame clones are kept and a portion is missing. V and J calls and clone size come straight from that table; D and trimming were deduced from the DNA. This table has around 2,000,000 clones, about 93% appearing once.

This chain links TRBV15 with TRBJ2-5; TRBD2 might be the D (6 bases). The clonotype comes from a man younger than 35 in good health. Some clones in this sample may be carry-over from other donors' samples. The material sequenced was naive CD8+ T cells from PBMCs. CDR3 nucleotide sequence: TGTGCCACCAGCGCCCCATCCCGGGAGCTGAGGTACTTC. Its protein is CATSAPSRELRYF. Full variable domain (rest looked up from reference TRBV15 and TRBJ2-5): DAMVIQNPRYQVTQFGKPVTLSCSQTLNHNVMYWYQQKSSQAPKLLFHYYDKDFNNEADTPDNFQSRRPNTSFCFLDIRSPGLGDTAMYLCATSAPSRELRYFGPGTRLLVL.